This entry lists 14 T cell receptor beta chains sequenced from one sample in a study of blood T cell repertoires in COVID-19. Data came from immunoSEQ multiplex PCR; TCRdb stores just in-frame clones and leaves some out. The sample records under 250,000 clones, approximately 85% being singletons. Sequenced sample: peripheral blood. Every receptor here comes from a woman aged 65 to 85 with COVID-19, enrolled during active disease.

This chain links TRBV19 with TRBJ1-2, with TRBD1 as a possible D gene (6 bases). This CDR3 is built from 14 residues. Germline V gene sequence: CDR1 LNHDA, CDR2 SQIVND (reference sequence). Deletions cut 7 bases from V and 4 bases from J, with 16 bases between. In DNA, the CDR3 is TGTGCCAGTACCCTAAAGGGGGAATCCTATGGCTACACCTTC. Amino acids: CASTLKGESYGYTF.

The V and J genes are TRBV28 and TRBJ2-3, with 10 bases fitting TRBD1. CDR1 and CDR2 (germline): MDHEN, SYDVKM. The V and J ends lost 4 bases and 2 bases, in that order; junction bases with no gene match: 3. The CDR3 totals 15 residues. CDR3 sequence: CASSSGTGDTDTQYF. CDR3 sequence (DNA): TGTGCCAGCAGTTCCGGGACAGGGGACACAGATACGCAGTATTTT.

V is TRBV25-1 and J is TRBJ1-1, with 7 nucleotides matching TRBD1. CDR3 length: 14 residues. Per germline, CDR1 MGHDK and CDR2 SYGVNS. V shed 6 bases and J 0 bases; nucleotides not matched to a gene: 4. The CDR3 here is CASRPQGLNTEAFF. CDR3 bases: TGTGCCAGCAGGCCACAGGGGCTGAACACTGAAGCTTTCTTT.

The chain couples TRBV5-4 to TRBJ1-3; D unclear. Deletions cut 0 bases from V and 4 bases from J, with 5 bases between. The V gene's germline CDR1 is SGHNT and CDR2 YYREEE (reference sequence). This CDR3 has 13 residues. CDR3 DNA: TGTGCCAGCAGCTTGGATCAGGGAAACACCATATATTTT. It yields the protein CASSLDQGNTIYF.

CDR3 in amino acids: CAISEFPDRSSYNEQFF. CDR3 sequence (DNA): TGTGCCATCAGTGAGTTCCCCGACAGAAGCTCCTACAATGAGCAGTTCTTC. This chain links TRBV10-3 with TRBJ2-1; D may be TRBD1 (5 bases). Trimming took off 1 base at V and 0 bases at J, with 13 bases between the two ends. Germline CDR1 ENHRY, CDR2 SYGVKD. This CDR3 has 17 amino acids.

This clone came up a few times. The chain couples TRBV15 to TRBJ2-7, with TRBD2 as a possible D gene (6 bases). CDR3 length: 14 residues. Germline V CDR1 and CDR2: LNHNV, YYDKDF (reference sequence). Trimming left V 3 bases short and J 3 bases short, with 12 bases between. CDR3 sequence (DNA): TGTGCCACCAGCAGGGACTATGTTAGCTACGAGCAGTACTTC. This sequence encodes CATSRDYVSYEQYF.

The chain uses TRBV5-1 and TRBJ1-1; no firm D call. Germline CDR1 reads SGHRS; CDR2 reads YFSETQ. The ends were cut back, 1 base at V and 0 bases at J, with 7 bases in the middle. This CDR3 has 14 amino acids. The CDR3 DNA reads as TGCGCCAGCAGCTTGAGTACGGTGAACACTGAAGCTTTCTTT. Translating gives CASSLSTVNTEAFF. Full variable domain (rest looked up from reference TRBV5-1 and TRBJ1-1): KAGVTQTPRYLIKTRGQQVTLSCSPISGHRSVSWYQQTPGQGLQFLFEYFSETQRNKGNFPGRFSGRQFSNSRSEMNVSTLELGDSALYLCASSLSTVNTEAFFGQGTRLTVV.

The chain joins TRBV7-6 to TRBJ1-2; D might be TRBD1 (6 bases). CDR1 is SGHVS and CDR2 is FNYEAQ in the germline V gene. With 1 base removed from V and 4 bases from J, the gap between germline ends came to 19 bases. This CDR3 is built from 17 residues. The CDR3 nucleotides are TGTGCCAGCAGCTTAGGTGGGACGCCGGGGGGCCTCTATGGCTACACCTTC. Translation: CASSLGGTPGGLYGYTF.

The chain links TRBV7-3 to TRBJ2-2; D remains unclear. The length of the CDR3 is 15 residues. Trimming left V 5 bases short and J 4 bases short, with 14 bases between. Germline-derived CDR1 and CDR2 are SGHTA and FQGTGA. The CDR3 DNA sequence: TGTGCCAGCAGCGTGCCTACAACGGGCACCGGGGAGCTGTTTTTT. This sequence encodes CASSVPTTGTGELFF.

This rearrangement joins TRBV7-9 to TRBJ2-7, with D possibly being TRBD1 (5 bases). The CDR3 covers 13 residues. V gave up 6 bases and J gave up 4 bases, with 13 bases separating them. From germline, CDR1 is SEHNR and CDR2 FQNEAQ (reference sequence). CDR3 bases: TGTGCCAGCAGGGATGGGGCACGATACGAGCAGTACTTC. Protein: CASRDGARYEQYF.

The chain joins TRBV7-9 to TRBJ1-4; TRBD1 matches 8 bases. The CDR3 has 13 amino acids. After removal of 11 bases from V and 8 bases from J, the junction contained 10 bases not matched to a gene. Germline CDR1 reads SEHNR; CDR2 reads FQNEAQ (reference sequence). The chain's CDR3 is CAGDRGAEEKLFF. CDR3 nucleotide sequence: TGTGCCGGAGACAGGGGCGCGGAGGAAAAACTGTTTTTT.

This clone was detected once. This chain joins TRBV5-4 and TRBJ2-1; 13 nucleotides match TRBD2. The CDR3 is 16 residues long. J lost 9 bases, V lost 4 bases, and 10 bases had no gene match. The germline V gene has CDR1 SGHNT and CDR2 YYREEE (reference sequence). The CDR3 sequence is CASSPRLAGGLVEQFF. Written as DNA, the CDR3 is TGTGCCAGCAGCCCCCGACTAGCGGGAGGCTTGGTTGAGCAGTTCTTC.

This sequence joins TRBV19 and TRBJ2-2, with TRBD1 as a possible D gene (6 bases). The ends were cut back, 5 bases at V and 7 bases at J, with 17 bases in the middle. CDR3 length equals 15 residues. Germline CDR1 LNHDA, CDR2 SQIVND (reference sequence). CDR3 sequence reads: CASSSGQKYVGELFF. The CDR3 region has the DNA TGTGCCAGTAGTTCTGGACAGAAATATGTCGGGGAGCTGTTTTTT.

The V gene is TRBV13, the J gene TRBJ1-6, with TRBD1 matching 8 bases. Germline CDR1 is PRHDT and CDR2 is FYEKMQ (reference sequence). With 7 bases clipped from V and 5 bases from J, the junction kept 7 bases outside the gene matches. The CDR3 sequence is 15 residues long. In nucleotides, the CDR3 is TGTGCCAGCAACGACAGGGGTGGAGATAATTCACCCCTCCACTTT. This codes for CASNDRGGDNSPLHF.